This T cell receptor (beta chain) was captured in a study of blood T cell repertoires in COVID-19. Study-wide context: From the United States, Italy and Spain came samples of acute and convalescent COVID-19. The cDNA or gDNA used as material had been derived from T cells, B-cell-depleted T cells, or PBMCs.

V lost 6 bases to trimming and J lost 7 bases, with 22 bases between them. CDR1 LNHDA and CDR2 SQIVND come from the germline V gene (reference sequence). CDR3 size: 16 residues. In the study's own analysis: Amplification with reference gene primers provided the estimates of nucleated cell counts. Sequencing used immunoSEQ multiplex PCR; TCRdb keeps in-frame clones, though not all of them. V and J calls plus clone size are reproduced from that table; the DNA served to infer D and trimming. The sample shows 90,000 to 100,000 clones, roughly 89% of them seen only once. The V call is TRBV19, the J call TRBJ1-5; D unclear. The sequence was obtained from a man in his sixties or seventies with active or convalescent COVID-19. Source material: peripheral blood. The CDR3 spells CASRDPTRGNGQPQHF. The CDR3 DNA sequence: TGTGCCAGTAGGGACCCAACACGAGGGAATGGGCAGCCCCAGCATTTT.